The 32 T cell receptor beta chains presented below share a single source sample, sequenced in a study of blood T cell repertoires in COVID-19. TCRdb keeps only in-frame clones here, not all; method: immunoSEQ multiplex PCR. The table has tens of thousands of clones, roughly 88% seen once. Material: peripheral blood. All receptors derive from a man in his thirties or forties with COVID-19, enrolled during active disease.

This chain joins TRBV4-1 and TRBJ2-7, with D possibly matching TRBD2 (5 bases). With 0 bases removed from V and 5 bases from J, the gap between germline ends came to 8 bases. Per germline, CDR1 MGHRA and CDR2 YSYEKL. The CDR3 runs to 13 residues. DNA for the CDR3: TGCGCCAGCAGCCAAGATAGAGGGCACGAGCAGTACTTC. It is translated as CASSQDRGHEQYF.

The V gene is TRBV7-2, the J gene TRBJ1-1; D is perhaps TRBD1 (5 bases). Germline loops: CDR1 SGHTA, CDR2 FQGNSA. The V gene lost 0 bases and the J gene lost 0 bases, with 23 bases spanning the gap. The CDR3 runs 20 residues. The CDR3 sequence is CASSLAGGSRAVYMNTEAFF. The CDR3 nucleotides read TGTGCCAGCAGCTTAGCTGGGGGGTCGAGGGCCGTCTACATGAACACTGAAGCTTTCTTT.

The chain uses TRBV10-2 and TRBJ2-1; 7 positions match TRBD2. Germline assignment: CDR1 WSHSY and CDR2 SAAADI. V was pared by 9 bases and J by 4 bases, with 12 bases of the junction left unmatched. This CDR3 is built from 15 residues. Here the CDR3 reads CASRLSRDYYNEQFF. CDR3 nucleotides: TGCGCCAGTAGATTGTCAAGGGACTATTACAATGAGCAGTTCTTC.

The V gene is TRBV24-1, the J gene TRBJ2-3; 11 bases fit TRBD2. The CDR3 covers 18 residues. CDR1 and CDR2 from the germline V gene are KGHDR and SFDVKD. V was clipped by 4 bases and J by 4 bases; unmatched bases: 12. Here the CDR3 reads CATSDPSGTSGMSDTQYF. CDR3 DNA sequence: TGTGCCACCAGTGACCCCTCCGGGACTAGCGGTATGTCAGATACGCAGTATTTT.

CDR3 DNA sequence: TGTGCCAGCAGTTTGACAGGGGCCTACGAGCAGTACTTC. This translates into CASSLTGAYEQYF. The rearrangement links TRBV6-5 to TRBJ2-7; 8 bases line up with TRBD1. The CDR3 loop spans 13 amino acids. Germline trimming cut 4 bases from V and 2 bases from J; bases unmatched to any gene: 1. Germline loops: CDR1 MNHEY, CDR2 SVGAGI.

This chain links TRBV6-5 with TRBJ2-1, with 7 bases fitting TRBD2. V was pared by 4 bases and J by 0 bases, with 6 bases of the junction left unmatched. Germline V gene lookup returns CDR1 MNHEY and CDR2 SVGAGI. The CDR3 consists of 16 residues. The DNA for the CDR3 is TGTGCCAGCAGTTTAACTAGCGACAGCTCCTACAATGAGCAGTTCTTC. The encoded protein is CASSLTSDSSYNEQFF.

The rearrangement uses TRBV7-9 and TRBJ2-3, with 7 bases fitting TRBD1. Germline-derived CDR1 and CDR2 are SEHNR and FQNEAQ (reference sequence). CDR3 length: 16 residues. Unmatched junction bases numbered 12, after V lost 4 bases and J lost 5 bases. Here the CDR3 DNA reads TGTGCCAGCAGCTCCTCGAGGGGGCGCGAGGGAGATACGCAGTATTTT. Its translation is CASSSSRGREGDTQYF. The full variable domain, its missing parts supplied by reference TRBV7-9 and TRBJ2-3, is DTGVSQNPRHKITKRGQNVTFRCDPISEHNRLYWYRQTLGQGPEFLTYFQNEAQLEKSRLLSDRFSAERPKGSFSTLEIQRTEQGDSAMYLCASSSSRGREGDTQYFGPGTRLTVL.

This chain joins TRBV27 and TRBJ2-2; D is perhaps TRBD2 (6 bases). The CDR3 contains 16 residues. Germline V gene data show CDR1 as MNHEY and CDR2 as SMNVEV (reference sequence). The V end lost 4 bases, the J end lost 3 bases, and 15 bases lay between the germline ends. CDR3 DNA: TGTGCCAGCAGTTCCCGACTTAGGGACTACACCGGGGAGCTGTTTTTT. Residues: CASSSRLRDYTGELFF.

The CDR3 coding sequence is TGTGCCAGCAGCTTAGATGGGACAGGGCTTAACTATGGCTACACCTTC. Its protein is CASSLDGTGLNYGYTF. The genes are TRBV7-2 and TRBJ1-2; 9 bases are shared with TRBD1. The trim removed 1 base at V and 1 base at J, leaving 4 bases unmatched. Germline V gene sequence: CDR1 SGHTA, CDR2 FQGNSA. The CDR3 spans 16 residues.

The chain has TRBV7-6 and TRBJ2-1; 9 bases fit TRBD1. The CDR3 is 17 residues long. J was trimmed by 9 bases and V by 5 bases; bases with no gene match: 17. CDR1 and CDR2 from the germline V gene are SGHVS and FNYEAQ. For the CDR3, the DNA is TGTGCCAGCAGCAATCACCCCGTGGGACAGGGATCGGGTGAGCAGTTCTTC. Protein sequence: CASSNHPVGQGSGEQFF.

This clone was picked up a small number of times. This rearrangement joins TRBV5-1 to TRBJ2-3, with D possibly TRBD2 on 6 matching bases. The germline V and J ends were trimmed by 4 bases and 2 bases, with 8 bases remaining between them. Germline values: CDR1 SGHRS, CDR2 YFSETQ. The CDR3 is 13 residues long. This chain's CDR3 is CASSRGYTDTQYF. The CDR3, as DNA: TGCGCCAGCAGCCGGGGGTACACAGATACGCAGTATTTT.

The rearrangement uses TRBV27 and TRBJ2-5; D perhaps matches TRBD1 (6 bases). Germline CDR1 MNHEY, CDR2 SMNVEV (reference sequence). The CDR3 is made up of 15 amino acids. V gave up 2 bases and J gave up 4 bases, with 14 bases separating them. As DNA, the CDR3 is TGTGCCAGCAGTTTAGCGGACAGATGGTCAGAGACCCAGTACTTC. Amino acid sequence: CASSLADRWSETQYF.

This clone has just a few counts. The rearrangement uses TRBV15 and TRBJ1-3; maybe TRBD1 (6 bases). Germline assignment: CDR1 LNHNV and CDR2 YYDKDF (reference sequence). This CDR3 has 16 amino acids. The V gene lost 1 base and the J gene lost 3 bases, with 13 bases spanning the gap. CDR3 sequence reads: CATSRARDIRGNTIYF. The CDR3 DNA sequence: TGTGCCACCAGCAGAGCTCGGGACATTCGTGGAAACACCATATATTTT.

This chain joins TRBV6-5 and TRBJ2-7; D possibly corresponds to TRBD2 (7 bases). Looked up from germline, CDR1 is MNHEY and CDR2 is SVGAGI. V lost 1 base, J lost 2 bases, and 15 bases lay in between. CDR3 size: 16 residues. CDR3: CASSYFLAGAPYEQYF. The CDR3 nucleotides read TGTGCCAGCAGTTACTTTTTGGCGGGGGCCCCCTACGAGCAGTACTTC.

This chain links TRBV6-5 with TRBJ2-7; 10 nucleotides agree with TRBD1. The V gene's germline CDR1 is MNHEY and CDR2 SVGAGI. J lost 3 bases, V lost 5 bases, and 7 bases had no gene match. The length of the CDR3 is 15 residues. The CDR3 DNA follows: TGTGCCAGCAGTCAGACAGGGGGCTCTCTCTACGAGCAGTACTTC. Protein sequence: CASSQTGGSLYEQYF.

The chain is built from TRBV12-3 or TRBV12-4 and TRBJ1-2; weak D call: TRBD1 (6 bases). Between the trimmed V and J ends, which lost 8 bases and 7 bases, there was a span of 11 bases. The CDR3 runs to 11 residues. This CDR3 is CASSGGSGYTF. In nucleotides, the CDR3 is TGTGCCAGCTCGGGGGGCTCTGGCTACACCTTC.

V is TRBV5-1 and J is TRBJ2-1, with TRBD2 identical over 10 bases. CDR1 is SGHRS and CDR2 is YFSETQ in the germline V gene. The CDR3 length is 14 residues. With 4 bases clipped from V and 5 bases from J, the junction kept 3 bases outside the gene matches. The CDR3 DNA is TGCGCCAGCAGCCCCACTAGCGGGAACAATGAGCAGTTCTTC. As protein: CASSPTSGNNEQFF.

The chain uses TRBV7-6 and TRBJ1-4; 9 nucleotides line up with TRBD1. Germline CDR1 is SGHVS and CDR2 is FNYEAQ. The CDR3 spans 15 residues. The V and J ends lost 1 base and 8 bases, in that order; junction bases with no gene match: 5. This CDR3 is CASSLGGQGGEKLFF. Written as DNA, the CDR3 is TGTGCCAGCAGCTTAGGGGGACAGGGTGGCGAAAAACTGTTTTTT.

This clone came up once. The rearrangement joins TRBV18 to TRBJ1-1, with D uncertain. Trimming removed 0 bases from V and 4 bases from J, with 15 bases in between. Germline V CDR1 and CDR2: KGHSH, LQKENI. The CDR3 spans 16 residues. The CDR3 reads CASSPPGSAGRTEAFF. The CDR3 DNA reads as TGTGCCAGCTCACCACCTGGGTCCGCAGGCCGCACTGAAGCTTTCTTT.

This chain joins TRBV13 and TRBJ2-1; the D gene is possibly TRBD2 (6 bases). Germline CDR1 and CDR2: PRHDT and FYEKMQ (reference sequence). The CDR3 sequence is 19 residues long. The V end lost 4 bases, the J end lost 4 bases, and 26 bases lay between the germline ends. CDR3 nucleotides: TGTGCCAGCAGCTCGAAGTCGAGGAGGAGCGGGCGACTTTACAATGAGCAGTTCTTC. Its protein is CASSSKSRRSGRLYNEQFF.

This clone was observed a few times. The rearrangement links TRBV4-1 to TRBJ2-3; 7 bases map to TRBD1. The length of the CDR3 is 13 residues. Trimming cost V 9 bases and J 2 bases; bases outside gene matches: 5. Germline CDR1 is MGHRA and CDR2 is YSYEKL. The CDR3: CASVGGFTDTQYF. The CDR3 DNA reads as TGCGCCAGTGTAGGGGGCTTCACAGATACGCAGTATTTT.

This chain links TRBV7-9 with TRBJ1-6, with D possibly matching TRBD1 (5 bases). V lost 2 bases to trimming and J lost 10 bases, with 15 bases between them. The CDR3 runs to 15 residues. Germline V lookup: CDR1 SEHNR, CDR2 FQNEAQ (reference sequence). As DNA, the CDR3 is TGTGCCAGCAGCTTATTTGGGGACTCGGGCTCACCCCTCCACTTT. This encodes CASSLFGDSGSPLHF.

V usage is TRBV10-2 and J usage is TRBJ2-7, with D hard to call. CDR1 is WSHSY, CDR2 SAAADI, per germline. CDR3 length: 12 residues. Trimming shortened V by 6 bases and J by 5 bases, and 11 bases separated the two germline ends. DNA of the CDR3: TGCGCCAGCAGAGAGGAAGAGGACGAGCAGTACTTC. Amino acids: CASREEEDEQYF.

This chain connects TRBV10-3 to TRBJ2-7; 9 bases fit TRBD2. After removal of 7 bases from V and 5 bases from J, the junction contained 15 bases not matched to a gene. The CDR3 runs to 16 residues. The germline V gene has CDR1 ENHRY and CDR2 SYGVKD. The CDR3 reads CAIKRASGIPSDEQYF. The CDR3 DNA reads TGTGCCATCAAGAGGGCTAGCGGGATACCCTCGGACGAGCAGTACTTC.

This clone is a singleton in its sample. The V gene is TRBV2, the J gene TRBJ1-4; 10 nucleotides align to TRBD1. There are 18 residues in the CDR3. Germline trimming cut 2 bases from V and 6 bases from J; bases unmatched to any gene: 12. The germline V gene encodes CDR1 SNHLY and CDR2 FYNNEI. For the CDR3, the DNA is TGTGCCAGCAGTGAATTGGGACAGGGGTGGGGTCTTTATGAAAAACTGTTTTTT. Translation: CASSELGQGWGLYEKLFF. The full variable domain, with the rest looked up from reference TRBV2 and TRBJ1-4, is EPEVTQTPSHQVTQMGQEVILRCVPISNHLYFYWYRQILGQKVEFLVSFYNNEISEKSEIFDDQFSVERPDGSNFTLKIRSTKLEDSAMYFCASSELGQGWGLYEKLFFGSGTQLSVL.

J is TRBJ1-5 and V is TRBV28; D is unresolved. Germline assignment: CDR1 MDHEN and CDR2 SYDVKM. Trimming took off 5 bases at V and 2 bases at J, with 13 bases between the two ends. The CDR3 is made up of 15 amino acids. CDR3 DNA: TGTGCCAGCAGTCCTCGATGGTCGGGCAATCAGCCCCAGCATTTT. As protein: CASSPRWSGNQPQHF.

This chain links TRBV20-1 with TRBJ1-4; D is uncertain. Germline V gene lookup returns CDR1 DFQATT and CDR2 SNEGSKA (reference sequence). V was shortened by 3 bases and J by 5 bases, with 13 bases between the two germline ends. The CDR3 spans 14 residues. CDR3 DNA sequence: TGCAGTGCTAGTAGCGCTAATCTCAATGAAAAACTGTTTTTT. As protein: CSASSANLNEKLFF.

This clone was picked up a small number of times. The gene calls are TRBV6-6 and TRBJ2-1; possibly TRBD2 for D (5 bases). CDR1 MNHNY and CDR2 SVGAGI come from the germline V gene (reference sequence). V was cut by 2 bases and J by 8 bases, with 7 bases left in between. This CDR3 comprises 12 residues. Here the CDR3 DNA reads TGTGCCAGCAGTTACCGACTACATGAGCAGTTCTTC. Translation gives CASSYRLHEQFF.

The chain has TRBV6-5 and TRBJ1-2, with D hard to call. The V and J ends lost 2 bases and 3 bases respectively, with 13 bases between them. Germline CDR1 and CDR2: MNHEY and SVGAGI. The CDR3 is 15 residues long. This CDR3 reads CASSYGPLRHYGYTF. For the CDR3, the DNA is TGTGCCAGCAGTTACGGCCCTCTCAGGCACTATGGCTACACCTTC.

The chain couples TRBV3-1 (or the pseudogene TRBV3-2) to TRBJ2-1; 11 bases align to TRBD1. The CDR3 extends over 15 amino acids. Germline V CDR1 and CDR2: LGHDT, YNNKEL (reference sequence). The J segment lost 5 bases and the V segment lost 4 bases, leaving 4 bases of the junction unmatched. This CDR3 is CASSPWGQGDNEQFF. In nucleotides, the CDR3 is TGTGCCAGCAGCCCATGGGGACAGGGGGACAATGAGCAGTTCTTC.

The chain carries TRBV20-1 and TRBJ1-1, with D perhaps matching TRBD1 (5 bases). The ends were cut back, 3 bases at V and 1 base at J, with 12 bases in the middle. The CDR3 runs to 14 residues. Per germline, CDR1 DFQATT and CDR2 SNEGSKA (reference sequence). The CDR3 region has the DNA TGCAGTGCTAGTCAAAGCCAGGGGAACACTGAAGCTTTCTTT. It is translated as CSASQSQGNTEAFF.

The chain joins TRBV5-1 to TRBJ2-1; TRBD1 aligns across 7 bases. The CDR3 has 15 residues. CDR1 and CDR2 from the germline V gene are SGHRS and YFSETQ. V lost 0 bases to trimming and J lost 8 bases; unmatched junction nucleotides: 8. The CDR3 DNA sequence: TGCGCCAGCAGCTTGGAGGGGGCCGTCCAGTATGAGCAGTTCTTC. Translating gives CASSLEGAVQYEQFF.